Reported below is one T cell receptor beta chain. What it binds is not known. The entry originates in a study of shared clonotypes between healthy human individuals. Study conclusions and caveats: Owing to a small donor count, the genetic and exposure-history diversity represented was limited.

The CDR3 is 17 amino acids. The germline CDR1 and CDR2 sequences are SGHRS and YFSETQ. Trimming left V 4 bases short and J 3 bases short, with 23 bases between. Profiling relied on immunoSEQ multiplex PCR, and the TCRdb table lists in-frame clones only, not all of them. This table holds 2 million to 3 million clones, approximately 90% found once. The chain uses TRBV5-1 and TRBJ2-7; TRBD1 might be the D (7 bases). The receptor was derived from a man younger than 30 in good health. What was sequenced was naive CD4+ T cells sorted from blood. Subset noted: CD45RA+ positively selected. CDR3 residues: CASSGGQRAFPRYEQYF. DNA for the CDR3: TGCGCCAGCAGCGGGGGACAGCGGGCTTTCCCCCGCTACGAGCAGTACTTC.